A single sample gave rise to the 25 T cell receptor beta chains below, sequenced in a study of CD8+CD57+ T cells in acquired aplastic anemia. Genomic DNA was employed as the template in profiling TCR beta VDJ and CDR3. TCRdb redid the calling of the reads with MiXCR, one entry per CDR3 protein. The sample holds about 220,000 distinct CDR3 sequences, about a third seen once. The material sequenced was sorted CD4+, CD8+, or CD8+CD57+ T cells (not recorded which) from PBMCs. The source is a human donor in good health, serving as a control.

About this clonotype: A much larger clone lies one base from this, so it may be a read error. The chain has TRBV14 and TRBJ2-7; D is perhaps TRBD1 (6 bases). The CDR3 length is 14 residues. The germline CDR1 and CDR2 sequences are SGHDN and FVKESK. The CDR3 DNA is TGTGCCAGCAGTCGGGGCAGGGGACCCTACGAGCGGTACTTC. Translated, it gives CASSRGRGPYERYF.

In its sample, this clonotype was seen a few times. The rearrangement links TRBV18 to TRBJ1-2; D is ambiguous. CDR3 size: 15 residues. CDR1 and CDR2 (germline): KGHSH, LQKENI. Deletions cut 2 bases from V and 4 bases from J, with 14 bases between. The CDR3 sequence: CASSPNEQRTYGYTF. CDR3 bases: TGTGCCAGCTCACCAAATGAGCAGCGGACCTATGGCTACACCTTC.

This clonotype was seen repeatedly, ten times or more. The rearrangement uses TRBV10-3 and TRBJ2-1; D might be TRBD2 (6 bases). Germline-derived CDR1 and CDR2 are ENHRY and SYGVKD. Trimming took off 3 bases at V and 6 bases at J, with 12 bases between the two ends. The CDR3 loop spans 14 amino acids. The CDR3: CAISDSGLGNEQFF. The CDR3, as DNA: TGTGCCATCAGTGATAGCGGACTGGGCAATGAGCAGTTCTTC.

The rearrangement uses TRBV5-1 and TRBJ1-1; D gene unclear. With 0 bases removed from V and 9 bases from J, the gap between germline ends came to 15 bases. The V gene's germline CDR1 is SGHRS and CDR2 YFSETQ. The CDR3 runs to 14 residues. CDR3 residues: CASSLGEAWVKAFF. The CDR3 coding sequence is TGCGCCAGCAGCTTGGGTGAAGCATGGGTAAAAGCTTTCTTT.

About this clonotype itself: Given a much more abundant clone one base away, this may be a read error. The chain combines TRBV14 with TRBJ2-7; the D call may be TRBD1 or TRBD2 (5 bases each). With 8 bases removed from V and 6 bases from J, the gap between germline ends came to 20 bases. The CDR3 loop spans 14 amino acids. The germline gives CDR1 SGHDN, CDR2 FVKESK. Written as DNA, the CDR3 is TGTGCCAGCGGACCCGCCGGGGCCGGCAGCGAGCAGTACTTC. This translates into CASGPAGAGSEQYF. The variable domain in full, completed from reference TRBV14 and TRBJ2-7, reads EAGVTQFPSHSVIEKGQTVTLRCDPISGHDNLYWYRRVMGKEIKFLLHFVKESKQDESGMPNNRFLAERTGGTYSTLKVQPAELEDSGVYFCASGPAGAGSEQYFGPGTRLTVT.

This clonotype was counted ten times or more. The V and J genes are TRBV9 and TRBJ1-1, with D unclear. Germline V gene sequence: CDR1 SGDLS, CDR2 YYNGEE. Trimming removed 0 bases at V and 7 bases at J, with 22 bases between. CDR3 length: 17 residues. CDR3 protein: CASSVAPQTTASFEAFF. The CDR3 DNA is TGTGCCAGCAGCGTAGCGCCCCAGACAACGGCCTCCTTTGAAGCTTTCTTT.

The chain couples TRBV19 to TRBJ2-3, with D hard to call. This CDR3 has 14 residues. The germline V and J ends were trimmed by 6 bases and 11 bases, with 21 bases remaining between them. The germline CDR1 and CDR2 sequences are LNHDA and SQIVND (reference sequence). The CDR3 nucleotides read TGTGCCAGTAGGGCCTTGGACCGGAACAATGAGCAGTATTTT. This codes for CASRALDRNNEQYF.

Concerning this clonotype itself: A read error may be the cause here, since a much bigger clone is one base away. The CDR3 nucleotides read TGTGCCACCAGTCTTAGGAAGACTGACTCCGCTACGGTCCACAATGAGCAGTTCTTC. This encodes CATSLRKTDSATVHNEQFF. V usage is TRBV24-1 and J usage is TRBJ2-1; no definite D call. Germline CDR1 is KGHDR and CDR2 is SFDVKD. Trimming pared 6 bases from V and 5 bases from J, leaving 28 bases between. The CDR3 loop spans 19 amino acids.

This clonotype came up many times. CDR3 sequence: CASSSGLAGEQYF. The CDR3 bases are TGTGCCAGCAGCTCTGGACTAGCAGGCGAGCAGTACTTC. V is TRBV7-3 and J is TRBJ2-7; TRBD2 matches at 8 bases. CDR3 length: 13 residues. The V gene end was trimmed by 4 bases and the J gene end by 6 bases; junction bases not matched to a gene: 5. Germline V lookup: CDR1 SGHTA, CDR2 FQGTGA.

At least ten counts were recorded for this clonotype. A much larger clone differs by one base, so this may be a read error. CDR3 amino acids: CATQLTSTDMQYF. The CDR3 nucleotides read TGTGCCACCCAACTAACTAGCACAGATATGCAGTATTTT. V gene TRBV10-3 combines with J gene TRBJ2-3, with D tentatively TRBD2 (6 bases). This CDR3 contains 13 residues. CDR1 is ENHRY, CDR2 SYGVKD, per germline.

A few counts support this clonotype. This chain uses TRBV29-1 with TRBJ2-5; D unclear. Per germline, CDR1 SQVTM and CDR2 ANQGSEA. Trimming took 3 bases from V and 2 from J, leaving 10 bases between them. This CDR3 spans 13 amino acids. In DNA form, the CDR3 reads TGCAGCGTTGATCTAGGGTTACAAGAGACCCAGTACTTC. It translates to CSVDLGLQETQYF.

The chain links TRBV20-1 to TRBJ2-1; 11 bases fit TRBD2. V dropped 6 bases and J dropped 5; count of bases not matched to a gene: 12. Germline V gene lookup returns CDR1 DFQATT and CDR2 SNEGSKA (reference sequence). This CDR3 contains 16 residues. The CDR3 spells CSASSRGTSGDNEQFF. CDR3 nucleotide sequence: TGCAGTGCCAGCAGCCGAGGGACTAGCGGAGACAATGAGCAGTTCTTC.

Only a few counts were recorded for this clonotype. The CDR3 bases are TGTGCCAGCACCAATAGGTGGGGGCGTGAAGCTTTCTTT. Translation: CASTNRWGREAFF. The chain uses TRBV12-3 or TRBV12-4 and TRBJ1-1; possibly TRBD1 for D (6 bases). Trimming took 7 bases from V and 7 from J, leaving 16 bases between them. The CDR3 covers 13 residues.

CDR3 sequence (DNA): TGTGCCAGCAGCCCTAGACGGAACACTGAAGCTTTCTTT. This sequence encodes CASSPRRNTEAFF. V gene TRBV7-3 combines with J gene TRBJ1-1; D is ambiguous. Per germline, CDR1 SGHTA and CDR2 FQGTGA. Trimming took off 5 bases at V and 1 base at J, with 8 bases between the two ends. This CDR3 has 13 residues.

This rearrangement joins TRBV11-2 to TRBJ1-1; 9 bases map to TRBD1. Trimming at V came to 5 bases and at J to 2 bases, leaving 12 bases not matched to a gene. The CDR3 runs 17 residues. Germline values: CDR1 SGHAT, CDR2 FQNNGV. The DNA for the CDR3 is TGTGCCAGCAGCCAGCCGGGACAGGGAAGGTTAAACACTGAAGCTTTCTTT. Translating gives CASSQPGQGRLNTEAFF. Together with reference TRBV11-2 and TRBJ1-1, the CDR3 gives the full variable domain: EAGVAQSPRYKIIEKRQSVAFWCNPISGHATLYWYQQILGQGPKLLIQFQNNGVVDDSQLPKDRFSAERLKGVDSTLKIQPAKLEDSAVYLCASSQPGQGRLNTEAFFGQGTRLTVV.

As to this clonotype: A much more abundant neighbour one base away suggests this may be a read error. The CDR3 coding sequence is TGTGCCAGCAGCCAAGGTCTCTTAGATGACTATGGCTACACCTTC. This encodes CASSQGLLDDYGYTF. The rearrangement joins TRBV4-2 to TRBJ1-2; D unclear. V shed 1 base and J shed 3 bases, with 12 bases lying between them. CDR3 length equals 15 residues. Germline V gives CDR1 LGHNA, CDR2 YNFKEQ.

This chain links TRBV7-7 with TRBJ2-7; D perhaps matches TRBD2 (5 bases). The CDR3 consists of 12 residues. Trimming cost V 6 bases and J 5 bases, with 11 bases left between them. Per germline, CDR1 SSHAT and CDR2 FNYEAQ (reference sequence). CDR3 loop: CASRERADEQYF. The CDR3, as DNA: TGTGCCAGCAGGGAGAGGGCAGACGAGCAGTACTTC.

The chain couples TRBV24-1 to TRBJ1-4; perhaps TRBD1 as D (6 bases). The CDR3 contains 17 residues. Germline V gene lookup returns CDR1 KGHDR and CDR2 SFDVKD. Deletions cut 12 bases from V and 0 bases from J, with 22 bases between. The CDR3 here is CAWSVIRGHPTNEKLFF. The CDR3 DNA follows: TGTGCCTGGAGTGTAATTCGGGGACACCCAACTAATGAAAAACTGTTTTTT.

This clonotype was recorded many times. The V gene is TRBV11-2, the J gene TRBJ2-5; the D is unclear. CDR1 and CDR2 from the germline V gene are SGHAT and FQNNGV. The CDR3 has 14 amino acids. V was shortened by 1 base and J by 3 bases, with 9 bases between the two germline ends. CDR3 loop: CASSLAVTKETQYF. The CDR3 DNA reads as TGTGCCAGCAGCTTAGCGGTGACAAAAGAGACCCAGTACTTC.

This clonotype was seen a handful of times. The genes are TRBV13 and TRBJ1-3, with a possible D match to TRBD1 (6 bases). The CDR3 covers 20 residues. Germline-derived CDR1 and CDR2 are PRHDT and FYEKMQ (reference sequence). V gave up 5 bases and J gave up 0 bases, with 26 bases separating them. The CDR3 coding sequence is TGTGCCAGCAGCCCACAACGTGGGGGGCGCGACGGGAGCTCTGGAAACACCATATATTTT. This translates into CASSPQRGGRDGSSGNTIYF.

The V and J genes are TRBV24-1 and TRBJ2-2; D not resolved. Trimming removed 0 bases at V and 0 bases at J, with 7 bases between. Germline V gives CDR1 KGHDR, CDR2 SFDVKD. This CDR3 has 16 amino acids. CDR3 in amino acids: CATSDLGCANTGELFF. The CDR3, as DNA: TGTGCCACCAGTGATTTGGGCTGTGCGAACACCGGGGAGCTGTTTTTT.

The CDR3 reads CASSKTGSGSPLHF. CDR3 nucleotides: TGTGCCAGCAGTAAGACAGGGAGCGGATCACCCCTCCACTTT. The chain is built from TRBV2 and TRBJ1-6; 7 positions match TRBD1. V was clipped by 5 bases and J by 10 bases; unmatched bases: 8. This CDR3 contains 14 residues. Germline values: CDR1 SNHLY, CDR2 FYNNEI.

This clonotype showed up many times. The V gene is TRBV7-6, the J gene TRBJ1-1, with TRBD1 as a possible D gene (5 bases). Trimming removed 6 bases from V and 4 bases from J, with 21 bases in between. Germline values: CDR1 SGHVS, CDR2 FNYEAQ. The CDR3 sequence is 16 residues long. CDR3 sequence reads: CASRRTLGDWGTEAFF. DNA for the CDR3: TGTGCCAGCAGGCGAACCCTAGGGGATTGGGGCACTGAAGCTTTCTTT. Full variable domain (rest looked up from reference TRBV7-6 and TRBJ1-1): GAGVSQSPRYKVTKRGQDVALRCDPISGHVSLYWYRQALGQGPEFLTYFNYEAQQDKSGLPNDRFSAERPEGSISTLTIQRTEQRDSAMYRCASRRTLGDWGTEAFFGQGTRLTVV.

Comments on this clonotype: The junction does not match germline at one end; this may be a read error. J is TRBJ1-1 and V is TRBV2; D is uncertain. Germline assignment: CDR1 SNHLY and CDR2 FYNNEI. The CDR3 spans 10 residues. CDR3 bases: TGTGCCAGCAGTGAAGCGGGAGCATACTTT. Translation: CASSEAGAYF.

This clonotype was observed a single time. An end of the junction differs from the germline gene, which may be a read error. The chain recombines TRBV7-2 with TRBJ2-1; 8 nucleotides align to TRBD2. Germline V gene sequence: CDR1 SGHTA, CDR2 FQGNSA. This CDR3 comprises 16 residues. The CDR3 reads CAGSQRGGKTYNEQFF. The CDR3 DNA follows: TGTGCCGGCAGCCAGCGCGGGGGGAAAACCTACAATGAGCAGTTCTTC.